What follows are 8 T cell receptor beta chains derived from one specimen sequenced in a study of Ad26.COV2.S vaccination and SARS-CoV-2 variants. Treatment here: some 19 received Ad26.COV2.S at low or high dose, single or two shots; about five received placebo; per-sample allocation not given. Sampling happened 63 days after the first vaccine or placebo injection. The assay was immunoSEQ multiplex PCR, and TCRdb's table has in-frame clones only and misses some. The table has 300,000 to 400,000 clones, about nine tenths seen once. The source was peripheral blood, collected in a trial of Ad26.COV2.S vaccine versus placebo. The receptors derive from a person aged 18-60 years who received the Ad26.COV2.S COVID-19 vaccine or a placebo.

The chain uses TRBV5-1 and TRBJ1-6; 7 bases agree with TRBD1. The V segment lost 3 bases and the J segment 0 bases; nucleotides outside the gene matches: 3. The CDR3 is 16 residues long. Germline CDR1 and CDR2: SGHRS and YFSETQ. CDR3 protein: CASSWGQSSYNSPLHF. The CDR3 DNA is TGCGCCAGCAGCTGGGGACAGAGCTCCTATAATTCACCCCTCCACTTT.

The chain couples TRBV5-1 to TRBJ1-2; D gene ambiguous. This CDR3 is built from 14 residues. Germline V gene data show CDR1 as SGHRS and CDR2 as YFSETQ. V was cut by 6 bases and J by 2 bases, with 14 bases left in between. CDR3 sequence reads: CASTRGGSNYGYTF. CDR3 in DNA: TGCGCCAGCACCCGGGGAGGCTCGAACTATGGCTACACCTTC.

The genes are TRBV7-2 and TRBJ2-7; 7 positions match TRBD1. Germline trimming cut 5 bases from V and 2 bases from J; bases unmatched to any gene: 6. The CDR3 is 14 amino acids. Germline loops: CDR1 SGHTA, CDR2 FQGNSA. The CDR3 region is CASSKGQRTYEQYF. The CDR3 DNA reads as TGTGCCAGCAGCAAGGGACAGAGGACCTACGAGCAGTACTTC.

The chain joins TRBV13 to TRBJ1-1, with D perhaps matching TRBD1 (5 bases). Germline loops: CDR1 PRHDT, CDR2 FYEKMQ (reference sequence). The CDR3 sequence is 12 residues long. The V end lost 2 bases, the J end lost 5 bases, and 6 bases lay between the germline ends. CDR3 sequence reads: CASSLWGTEAFF. In DNA, the CDR3 is TGTGCCAGCAGCTTATGGGGGACTGAAGCTTTCTTT.

CDR3 region: CATRGGRDDSEAFF. The CDR3 DNA follows: TGTGCCACCCGGGGCGGCCGAGACGACTCTGAAGCTTTCTTT. The rearrangement joins TRBV24-1 to TRBJ1-1, with D possibly matching TRBD1 (5 bases). Germline CDR1 and CDR2: KGHDR and SFDVKD. The CDR3 covers 14 residues. V lost 9 bases to trimming and J lost 6 bases, with 19 bases between them.

The genes are TRBV5-5 and TRBJ2-7, with TRBD1 identical over 7 bases. The CDR3 has 15 amino acids. CDR1 and CDR2 (germline): SGHKS, YYEKEE (reference sequence). The V gene end was trimmed by 4 bases and the J gene end by 7 bases; junction bases not matched to a gene: 14. The CDR3 loop reads CASSLRQGSSREQYF. The DNA for the CDR3 is TGTGCCAGCAGCCTACGACAGGGATCTTCTCGAGAGCAGTACTTC.

This clone was observed a handful of times. The V gene is TRBV5-1, the J gene TRBJ1-5; D gene ambiguous. V lost 0 bases, J lost 3 bases, and 10 bases lay in between. From germline, CDR1 is SGHRS and CDR2 YFSETQ. The CDR3 contains 15 residues. The CDR3 region is CASSLGDNVNQPQHF. The CDR3 DNA sequence: TGCGCCAGCAGCTTGGGTGACAACGTCAATCAGCCCCAGCATTTT.

The V and J genes are TRBV11-1 and TRBJ1-2; weak D call: TRBD1 (5 bases). V dropped 4 bases and J dropped 2 bases, with 14 bases sitting between them. From germline, CDR1 is SGHAT and CDR2 FQDESV (reference sequence). This CDR3 comprises 15 residues. For the CDR3, the DNA is TGTGCCAGCAGCTGGGCCCAGGGAGGAAACTATGGCTACACCTTC. It codes for CASSWAQGGNYGYTF. The variable domain in full, completed from reference TRBV11-1 and TRBJ1-2, reads EAEVAQSPRYKITEKSQAVAFWCDPISGHATLYWYRQILGQGPELLVQFQDESVVDDSQLPKDRFSAERLKGVDSTLKIQPAELGDSAMYLCASSWAQGGNYGYTFGSGTRLTVV.